This T cell receptor beta chain derives from a study of CD8+CD57+ T cells in acquired aplastic anemia. Study-level information: Across the sorted CD4+ and CD8+ cells, DNA amounts averaged approximately 3.1 ug.

Profiles of TCR beta VDJ and CDR3 were generated from a genomic DNA template. TCRdb re-derived calls from the reads in MiXCR, one entry per CDR3 protein. This sample has 250,000 to 350,000 distinct CDR3 sequences, with approximately 56% found just once. Study-wide findings and caveats: Both patients and controls carried the same twenty-nine CD8+ CDR3 sequences. Patients showed no significant difference from controls in CD8+ Simpson's diversity.

The CDR3 length is 14 residues. Germline V gene lookup returns CDR1 SEHNR and CDR2 FQNEAQ (reference sequence). The V end was cut by 1 base, the J end by 9 bases, with 10 bases between. Note on this clonotype: Antigen specificity is unknown.

Sequencing was performed on sorted CD4+, CD8+, or CD8+CD57+ T cells (not recorded which) from PBMCs. This clonotype was obtained from a human donor with severe aplastic anemia or a healthy control (not recorded which). This sequence joins TRBV7-9 and TRBJ1-6, with D tentatively TRBD1 (5 bases). CDR3 sequence reads: CASSLVGVGSPLHF. DNA of the CDR3: TGTGCCAGCAGCTTAGTGGGGGTAGGTTCACCCCTCCACTTT.